This entry is about one T cell receptor (beta chain). Antigen unknown. Peripheral blood and lesional scalp punch biopsies were taken from alopecia areata patients. The sample is drawn from a study of CD8+ T cells in alopecia areata. Study-level information: Twice daily, treated patients received 5 to 10 mg of oral tofacitinib. Regarding the study as a whole: There were also resident alphabeta T cells of normal skin sequenced in scalp samples.

After isolation, RNA underwent reverse transcription to generate cDNA as the sequencing template. Method: immunoSEQ multiplex PCR; TCRdb's copy keeps in-frame clones and lacks some. The sample lists around 140,000 clones; 40% to 65% were seen once. V was pared by 6 bases and J by 1 base, with 21 bases between. The germline gives CDR1 SNHLY, CDR2 FYNNEI. This CDR3 has 17 amino acids. This sequence originates from a human donor with alopecia areata. The chain carries TRBV2 and TRBJ1-1; D is unresolved. Specimen: CD4+ T cells sorted from blood, collected at week 0. The CDR3 here is CASSKPGNGVGNTEAFF. The CDR3 DNA sequence: TGTGCCAGCAGCAAACCGGGCAACGGGGTAGGGAACACTGAAGCTTTCTTT.